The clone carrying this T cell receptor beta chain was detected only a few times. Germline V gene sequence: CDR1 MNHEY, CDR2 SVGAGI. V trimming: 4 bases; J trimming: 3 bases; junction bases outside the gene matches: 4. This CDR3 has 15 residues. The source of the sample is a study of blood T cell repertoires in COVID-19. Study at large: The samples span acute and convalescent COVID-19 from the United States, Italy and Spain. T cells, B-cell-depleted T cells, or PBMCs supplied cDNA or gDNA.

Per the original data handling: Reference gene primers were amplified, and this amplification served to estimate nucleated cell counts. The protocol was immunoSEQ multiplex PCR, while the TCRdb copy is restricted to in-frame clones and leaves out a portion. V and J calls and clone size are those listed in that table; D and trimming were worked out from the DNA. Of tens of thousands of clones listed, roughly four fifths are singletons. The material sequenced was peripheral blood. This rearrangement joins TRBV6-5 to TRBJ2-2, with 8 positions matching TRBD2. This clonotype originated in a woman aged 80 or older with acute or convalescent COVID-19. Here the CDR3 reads CASSSPSGHTGELFF. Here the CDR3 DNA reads TGTGCCAGCAGTTCCCCTAGCGGGCACACCGGGGAGCTGTTTTTT.